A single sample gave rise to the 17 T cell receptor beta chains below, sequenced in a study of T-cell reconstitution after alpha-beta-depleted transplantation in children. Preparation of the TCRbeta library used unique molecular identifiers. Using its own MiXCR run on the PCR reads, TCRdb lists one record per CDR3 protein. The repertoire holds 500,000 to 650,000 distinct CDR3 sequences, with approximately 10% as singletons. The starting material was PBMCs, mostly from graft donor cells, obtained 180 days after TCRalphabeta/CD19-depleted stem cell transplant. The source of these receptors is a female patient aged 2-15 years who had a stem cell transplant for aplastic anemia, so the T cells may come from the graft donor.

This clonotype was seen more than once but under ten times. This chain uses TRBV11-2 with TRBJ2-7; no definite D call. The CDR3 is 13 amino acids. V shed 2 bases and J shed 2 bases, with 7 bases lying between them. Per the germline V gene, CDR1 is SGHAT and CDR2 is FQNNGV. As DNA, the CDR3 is TGTGCCAGCAGCTTACGCGGACCCTACGAGCAGTACGTC. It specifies CASSLRGPYEQYV.

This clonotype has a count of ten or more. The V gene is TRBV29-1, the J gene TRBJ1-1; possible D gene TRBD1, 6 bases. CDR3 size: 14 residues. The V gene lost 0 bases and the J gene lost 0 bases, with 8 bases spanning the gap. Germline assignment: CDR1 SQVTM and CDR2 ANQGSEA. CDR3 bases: TGCAGCGTTGAAGAGGACAGTATGAACACTGAAGCTTTCTTT. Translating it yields CSVEEDSMNTEAFF. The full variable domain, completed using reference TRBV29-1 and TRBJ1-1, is SAVISQKPSRDICQRGTSLTIQCQVDSQVTMMFWYRQQPGQSLTLIATANQGSEATYESGFVIDKFPISRPNLTFSTLTVSNMSPEDSSIYLCSVEEDSMNTEAFFGQGTRLTVV.

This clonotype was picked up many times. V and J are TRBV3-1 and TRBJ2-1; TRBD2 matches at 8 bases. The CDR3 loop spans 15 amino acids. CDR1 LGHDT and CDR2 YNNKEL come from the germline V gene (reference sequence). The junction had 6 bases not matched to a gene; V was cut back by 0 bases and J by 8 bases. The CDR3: CASSQDSGRADEQFF. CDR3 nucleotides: TGTGCCAGCAGCCAAGATTCCGGGAGGGCCGATGAGCAGTTCTTC.

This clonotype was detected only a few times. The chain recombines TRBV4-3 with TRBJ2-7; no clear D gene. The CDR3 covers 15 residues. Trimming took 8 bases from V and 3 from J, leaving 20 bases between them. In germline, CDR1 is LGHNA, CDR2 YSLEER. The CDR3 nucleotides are TGCGCCAGCCTACCACCGGCGACCGAAGACTACGAGCAGTACGTC. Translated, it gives CASLPPATEDYEQYV.

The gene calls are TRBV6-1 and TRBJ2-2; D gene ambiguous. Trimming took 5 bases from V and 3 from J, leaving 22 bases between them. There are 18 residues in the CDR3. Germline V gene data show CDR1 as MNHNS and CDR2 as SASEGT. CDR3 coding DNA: TGTGCCAGCAGTCCCTTAGGGTCAGACTTCTTCGACACCGGGGAGCTGTTTTTT. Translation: CASSPLGSDFFDTGELFF.

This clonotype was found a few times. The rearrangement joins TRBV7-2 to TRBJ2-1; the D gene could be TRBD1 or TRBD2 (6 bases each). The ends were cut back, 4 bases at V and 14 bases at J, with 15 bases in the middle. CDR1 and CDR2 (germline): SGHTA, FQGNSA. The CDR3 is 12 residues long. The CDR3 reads CASSSRGASKFF. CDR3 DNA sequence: TGTGCCAGCAGCTCAAGGGGGGCTTCGAAGTTCTTC.

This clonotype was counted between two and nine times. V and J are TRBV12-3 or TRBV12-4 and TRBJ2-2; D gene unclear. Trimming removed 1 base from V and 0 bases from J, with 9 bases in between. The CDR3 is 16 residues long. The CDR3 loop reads CASSLGHGTNTGELFF. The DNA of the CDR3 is TGTGCCAGCAGTTTAGGGCATGGTACGAACACCGGGGAGCTGTTTTTT.

The CDR3 bases are TGCAGCGTCGGACTAGCGACGTCCACAGATACGCAGTATTTT. It encodes CSVGLATSTDTQYF. The genes are TRBV29-1 and TRBJ2-3, with 9 bases lining up with TRBD2. The CDR3 length is 14 residues. After removal of 6 bases from V and 2 bases from J, the junction contained 6 bases not matched to a gene. Germline loops: CDR1 SQVTM, CDR2 ANQGSEA.

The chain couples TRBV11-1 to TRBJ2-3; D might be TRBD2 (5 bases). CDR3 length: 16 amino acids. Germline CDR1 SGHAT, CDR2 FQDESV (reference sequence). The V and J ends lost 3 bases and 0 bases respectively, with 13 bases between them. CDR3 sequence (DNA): TGTGCCAGCAGCTTCCAAGTTGGCGGGAGCACAGATACGCAGTATTTT. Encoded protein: CASSFQVGGSTDTQYF. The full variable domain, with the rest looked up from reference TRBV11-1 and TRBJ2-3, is EAEVAQSPRYKITEKSQAVAFWCDPISGHATLYWYRQILGQGPELLVQFQDESVVDDSQLPKDRFSAERLKGVDSTLKIQPAELGDSAMYLCASSFQVGGSTDTQYFGPGTRLTVL.

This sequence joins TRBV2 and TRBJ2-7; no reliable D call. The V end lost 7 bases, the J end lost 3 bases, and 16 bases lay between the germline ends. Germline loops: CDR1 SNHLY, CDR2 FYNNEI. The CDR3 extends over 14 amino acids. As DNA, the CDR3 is TGTGCCAGCAAAGGCCATGGTGAAATCTACGAGCAGTACTTC. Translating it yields CASKGHGEIYEQYF.

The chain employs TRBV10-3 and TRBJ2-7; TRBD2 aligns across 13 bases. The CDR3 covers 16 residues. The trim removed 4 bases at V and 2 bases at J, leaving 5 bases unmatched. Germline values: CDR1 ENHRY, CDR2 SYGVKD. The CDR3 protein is CAISVGLAGAPYEQYF. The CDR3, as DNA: TGTGCCATCAGTGTAGGACTAGCGGGAGCCCCCTACGAGCAGTACTTC.

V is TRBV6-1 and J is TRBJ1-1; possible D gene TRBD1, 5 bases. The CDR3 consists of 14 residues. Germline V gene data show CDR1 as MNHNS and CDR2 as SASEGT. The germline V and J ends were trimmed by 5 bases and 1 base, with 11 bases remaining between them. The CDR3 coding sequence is TGTGCCAGCAGTAAGGGACGGGAGAACACTGAAGCTTTCTTT. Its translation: CASSKGRENTEAFF.

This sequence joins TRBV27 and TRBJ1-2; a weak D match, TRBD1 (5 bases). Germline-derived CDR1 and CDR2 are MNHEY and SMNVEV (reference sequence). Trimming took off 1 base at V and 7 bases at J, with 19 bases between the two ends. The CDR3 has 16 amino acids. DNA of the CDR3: TGTGCCAGCAGTTTATTATTCGAGGGGTTGGGAGGTGGCTACACCTTC. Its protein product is CASSLLFEGLGGGYTF.

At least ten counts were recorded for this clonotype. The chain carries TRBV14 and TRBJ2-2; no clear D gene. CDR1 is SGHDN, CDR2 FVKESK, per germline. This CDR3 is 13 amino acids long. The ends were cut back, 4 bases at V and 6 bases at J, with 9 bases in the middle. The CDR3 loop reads CASSLQRAGELFF. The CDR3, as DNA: TGTGCCAGCAGCCTTCAAAGGGCCGGGGAGCTGTTTTTT.

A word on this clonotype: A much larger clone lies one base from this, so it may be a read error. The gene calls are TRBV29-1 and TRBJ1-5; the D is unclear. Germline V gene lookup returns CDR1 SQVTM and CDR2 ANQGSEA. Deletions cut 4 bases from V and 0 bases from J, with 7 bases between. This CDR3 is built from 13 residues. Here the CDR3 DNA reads TGCAGCGTTGTGGAAAATAGCAATCAGCCCCAGCATTTT. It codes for CSVVENSNQPQHF.

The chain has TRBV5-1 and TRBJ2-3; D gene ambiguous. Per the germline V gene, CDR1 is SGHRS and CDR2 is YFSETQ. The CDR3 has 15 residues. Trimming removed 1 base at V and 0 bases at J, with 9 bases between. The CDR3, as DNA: TGCGCCAGCAGCTTGTGGGCAACTAGCACAGATACGCAGTATTTT. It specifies CASSLWATSTDTQYF.

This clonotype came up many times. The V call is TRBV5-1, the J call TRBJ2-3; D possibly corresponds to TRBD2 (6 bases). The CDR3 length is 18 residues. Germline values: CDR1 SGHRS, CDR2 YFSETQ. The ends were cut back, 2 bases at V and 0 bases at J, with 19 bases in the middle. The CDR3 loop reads CASSFDLDGGTSTDTQYF. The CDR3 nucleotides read TGCGCCAGCAGCTTTGATCTTGACGGAGGGACTAGCACAGATACGCAGTATTTT.